This T cell receptor beta chain was profiled in a study of blood T cell repertoires in COVID-19. Profiled with immunoSEQ multiplex PCR; TCRdb holds only in-frame clones, not every one. The sample consists of about 260,000 clones, about 91% of them appearing once. Deletions cut 3 bases from V and 7 bases from J, with 12 bases between. This CDR3 spans 13 amino acids. Germline CDR1 is LGHNT and CDR2 is FRNRAP. This chain joins TRBV12-5 and TRBJ1-1, with D unresolved. The receptor's source is a man between 40 and 49 years old who had been exposed to COVID-19. Sequencing was performed on PBMCs or T cells enriched from blood (not recorded which). The CDR3 is CASGFYGLDEAFF. The CDR3 DNA follows: TGTGCTAGTGGTTTCTATGGACTGGATGAAGCTTTCTTT.